This TCR beta chain was captured in a study of cytomegalovirus exposure and HLA in healthy donors. Looking at the study overall: Assignment to the Caucasian-associated ancestry cluster applied to more than 75% of the roughly 400 genotyped donors. Study observations and caveats: A later analysis found common viral pathogens apparently linked to several of the most significant clusters. Follow-up analysis later connected one missense variant in DCLRE1C with trimming of TCR beta V- and J-genes. CMV antigen specificity of three CMV-associated chains was confirmed in vitro.

V lost 7 bases to trimming and J lost 4 bases, with 27 bases between them. The germline gives CDR1 SEHNR, CDR2 FQNEAQ (reference sequence). There are 18 residues in the CDR3. PCR employed 60 Vbeta and 13 Jbeta primers. Using immunoSEQ multiplex PCR, the repertoire was profiled, and TCRdb retains in-frame clones only, with some absent. This table holds around 120,000 clones, almost 85% found once. Comments on this clone: The antigen remains unidentified.

The chain couples TRBV7-9 to TRBJ2-3; TRBD2 might be the D (5 bases). The sequence was obtained from a boy between 2 and 10 years old in good health and CMV-seronegative. The specimen sequenced was PBMCs. CDR3 coding DNA: TGTGCCAGCACCACCGCCCCGGGAATCCTTCTAGCATCAGATACGCAGTATTTT. Its translation: CASTTAPGILLASDTQYF. Variable domain in full (rest from reference TRBV7-9 and TRBJ2-3): DTGVSQNPRHKITKRGQNVTFRCDPISEHNRLYWYRQTLGQGPEFLTYFQNEAQLEKSRLLSDRFSAERPKGSFSTLEIQRTEQGDSAMYLCASTTAPGILLASDTQYFGPGTRLTVL.